The rows below give T cell receptor beta chains drawn from one sample of a study of siplizumab effects on memory and regulatory T cells. The method was immunoSEQ multiplex PCR; TCRdb's version includes in-frame clones alone and lacks a portion of them. The sample has approximately 52,000 clones, about 97% seen once. Sequences were obtained from naive CD4+ T cells sorted from blood. Source of these receptors: a human donor in good health. Both conserved end residues are trimmed from each CDR3. The D gene is left open where the match is weak. Clone size is given for some rows only: seen once, a few or many times, or a class if the clone is expanded.

>TRBV19|.|.|TRBJ2-7
ASSIGGADEQY
>TRBV5-6|TRBD2|.|TRBJ2-1
ASSFYSGGYNEQF
>TRBV27|.|.|TRBJ2-7
ASSLSRLADQGEQY
>TRBV30|.|.|TRBJ1-1
AWQLLAGAVNTEAF
>TRBV28|TRBD2|.|TRBJ2-1
ASSPSGRYNEQF
>TRBV11-1|.|.|TRBJ1-4
ASSQRMGLELF
>TRBV28|.|.|TRBJ1-1
ASSLIVGTPGAF
>TRBV4-2|.|.|TRBJ2-7
ASSQVATPYEQY
>TRBV19|.|.|TRBJ2-5
ASNYRGGETQY
>TRBV11-3|TRBD2|.|TRBJ2-7
ASSQAVGLAGVSYEQY
>TRBV19|TRBD2|.|TRBJ2-3
ASSIPTGGRALDTQY
>TRBV19|.|.|TRBJ2-1
ASSWGRSYNEQF
>TRBV6-5|.|.|TRBJ1-5
ASSYSPAGSHQPQH
>TRBV28|.|once|TRBJ2-5
ASSSPGASLIQETQY
>TRBV7-9|.|.|TRBJ2-1
ASSFFVGRNINEQF
>TRBV7-3|.|.|TRBJ2-3
ASSSTPLGDTQY
>TRBV11-2|.|.|TRBJ2-6
ASSSAGSHISGANVLT
>TRBV29-1|.|.|TRBJ1-2
SAYFWGQLNYGYT
>TRBV7-2|.|.|TRBJ2-4
ASSPGLAKNIQY
>TRBV6-1|TRBD1|.|TRBJ1-5
ATGGQGGHQPQH
>TRBV5-1|TRBD2|.|TRBJ2-3
ASNGGDTDTQY
>TRBV5-1|TRBD2|once|TRBJ2-1
ASSAEGASGRGNEQF
>TRBV7-3|.|.|TRBJ1-1
ASSLMVNTEAF
>TRBV7-9|.|once|TRBJ1-4
ASSSPGRGQEKLF
>TRBV7-6|.|.|TRBJ2-7
ASSLVGGSYEQY
>TRBV10-3|TRBD1|.|TRBJ2-7
AISRLGQGGQY
>TRBV9|.|.|TRBJ1-3
ASSSGLSSGNTIY
>TRBV10-3|.|.|TRBJ1-1
AIKREENTEAF
>TRBV15|.|.|TRBJ1-2
ATSRAGPDYGYT
>TRBV19|.|.|TRBJ2-4
ASSSPGITKNIQY
>TRBV4-2|.|.|TRBJ2-5
ASSQEDNPPQETQY
>TRBV5-4|.|.|TRBJ2-3
ASSSPGRHFTDTQY
>TRBV11-3|.|.|TRBJ1-1
ASRRERYGAF
>TRBV10-3|.|.|TRBJ1-5
AISATDISNQPQH
>TRBV5-1|TRBD1|.|TRBJ2-7
ASSSRTGSHEQY
>TRBV28|.|.|TRBJ2-7
ASSFPRRPYEQY
>TRBV6-6|.|.|TRBJ2-7
ASTPGSRYEQY
>TRBV12-5|TRBD1|once|TRBJ2-2
ASGPTGWNGELF
>TRBV27|TRBD1|.|TRBJ1-2
ASSPTGDYGYT
>TRBV30|.|.|TRBJ1-6
AWTRLESPLH
>TRBV6-5|TRBD2|.|TRBJ2-1
ASSLAGRTFEQF
>TRBV2|TRBD1|once|TRBJ1-4
ASTRRGRATNEKLF
>TRBV6-6|.|.|TRBJ2-1
ASSYKPNEQF